This T cell receptor beta chain is drawn from a study of response to subunit inactivated influenza vaccine listed by TCRdb under 2018. In terms of the full investigation: Deep quantitative profiling of the T cell receptor repertoire was used in the study to follow responses to a trivalent subunit inactivated influenza vaccine.

Libraries were constructed by RT-PCR. For sequencing, an Illumina HiSeq 2500 was employed. TCRdb reanalyzed the raw reads on its own, using fastp at Q25 for trimming and MiXCR for clone calling, and kept in-frame beta chains. CDR3 protein sequences are deduplicated, and each keeps its most common genes and DNA. This sample holds approximately 520,000 distinct CDR3 sequences; approximately 15% were observed only once. Over 2.5% of the sample is taken by the ten largest. Summary of the overall study and its limitations: According to the authors, only a limited number of new T cells may be recruited by each seasonal influenza vaccination.

In its sample, this clonotype was seen a few times. Its binding antigen is unknown. No much larger clonotype is one base removed from it; base qualities were not supplied. Measured from the cysteine to the phenylalanine, the CDR3 is 17 residues long. This entry keeps only the CDR3 DNA: 51 bases, framed from base 1. The germline V gene yields MNHEY for CDR1 and SVGEGT for CDR2. V trim: 4 bases; J trim: 7 bases; unmatched bases: 10. Here the sequenced sample was CD4+ T cells sorted from PBMCs, taken around 2 years after vaccination. The source of this sequence is a man in his fifties or sixties who received an inactivated influenza vaccine. Donor details come from another sample of the same person, matched by shared clones. Recombination connected TRBV6-2 or TRBV6-3 to TRBJ2-1; TRBD2 fits 13 bases in the junction. The nucleotide sequence is given as TGTGCCAGCAGTTTACCTAGTGGGGGACTAGCGGGAAATGAGCAGTTCTTC. It codes for CASSLPSGGLAGNEQFF.